The 19 T cell receptor beta chains below all came from one sample that was sequenced in a study of T cell responses to AZD1222 COVID-19 vaccine. Sequencing used immunoSEQ multiplex PCR; TCRdb keeps in-frame clones, though not all of them. The sample lists about 120,000 clones; 93% were seen once. The source was peripheral blood, collected 28 days after the second AZD1222 dose. Receptor source: an adult who received the AZD1222 COVID-19 vaccine.

The CDR3, as DNA: TGTGCCAGCAGCTCCGGGACTAAACCAGATACGCAGTATTTT. Translating it yields CASSSGTKPDTQYF. V and J are TRBV6-2 or TRBV6-3 and TRBJ2-3, with 7 nucleotides matching TRBD2. The CDR3 totals 14 residues. CDR1 and CDR2 (germline): MNHEY, SVGEGT. V was clipped by 6 bases and J by 4 bases; unmatched bases: 7.

The V and J genes are TRBV15 and TRBJ1-6, with 11 bases lining up with TRBD1. With V trimmed by 1 base and J by 4 bases, 6 bases remained unmatched. This CDR3 spans 18 amino acids. Per the germline V gene, CDR1 is LNHNV and CDR2 is YYDKDF (reference sequence). The CDR3 DNA is TGTGCCACCAGCAGAGGGACAGGGGGCGGAAGGTATAATTCACCCCTCCACTTT. Amino acids: CATSRGTGGGRYNSPLHF.

The V gene is TRBV6-2 or TRBV6-3, the J gene TRBJ1-1; a possible D gene is TRBD1 (5 bases). The CDR3 consists of 14 residues. Germline V gene lookup returns CDR1 MNHEY and CDR2 SVGEGT. Trimming shortened V by 4 bases and J by 1 base, and 10 bases separated the two germline ends. The CDR3 DNA follows: TGTGCCAGCAGTTTGGCGGGGGGGAACACTGAAGCTTTCTTT. It specifies CASSLAGGNTEAFF.

The chain couples TRBV5-1 to TRBJ2-3; D gene unclear. The germline CDR1 and CDR2 sequences are SGHRS and YFSETQ. Trimming took off 5 bases at V and 2 bases at J, with 6 bases between the two ends. The CDR3 totals 12 residues. CDR3 nucleotides: TGCGCCAGCAGACCACACACAGATACGCAGTATTTT. Protein sequence: CASRPHTDTQYF.

The chain links TRBV30 to TRBJ1-2; D ambiguous. The V and J ends lost 4 bases and 4 bases respectively, with 13 bases between them. Germline V gene lookup returns CDR1 GTSNPN and CDR2 SVGIG (reference sequence). This CDR3 has 13 residues. CDR3 bases: TGTGCCTGGACCCCCCAGGCGGCCTATGGCTACACCTTC. This gives the protein CAWTPQAAYGYTF.

The chain uses TRBV3-1 (or the pseudogene TRBV3-2) and TRBJ2-2, with D possibly matching TRBD1 (5 bases). V was cut by 6 bases and J by 1 base, with 6 bases left in between. This CDR3 contains 13 residues. The V gene's germline CDR1 is LGHDT and CDR2 YNNKEL (reference sequence). CDR3 DNA: TGTGCCAGCAGAGGACAGAACACCGGGGAGCTGTTTTTT. Its translation: CASRGQNTGELFF.

This clone was seen only once. This chain links TRBV19 with TRBJ1-1; 11 bases agree with TRBD1. The length of the CDR3 is 14 residues. CDR1 is LNHDA and CDR2 is SQIVND in the germline V gene (reference sequence). V lost 5 bases to trimming and J lost 4 bases; unmatched junction nucleotides: 3. The CDR3 DNA is TGTGCCAGTAGTCACGGGACAGGGGGCACTGAAGCTTTCTTT. Its protein product is CASSHGTGGTEAFF.

This rearrangement joins TRBV5-1 to TRBJ1-1, with D possibly matching TRBD1 (5 bases). With 1 base removed from V and 4 bases from J, the gap between germline ends came to 8 bases. Germline values: CDR1 SGHRS, CDR2 YFSETQ. The CDR3 is 13 residues long. DNA of the CDR3: TGCGCCAGCAGCTTGTCCAGGGCCACTGAAGCTTTCTTT. Translation gives CASSLSRATEAFF.

V usage is TRBV19 and J usage is TRBJ2-6; D remains unclear. CDR3 length equals 13 residues. The germline gives CDR1 LNHDA, CDR2 SQIVND (reference sequence). V lost 6 bases and J lost 0, with 3 bases in between. CDR3 nucleotide sequence: TGTGCCAGTAGCGCCTCTGGGGCCAACGTCCTGACTTTC. It is translated as CASSASGANVLTF.

The chain has TRBV6-5 and TRBJ2-1, with 7 bases that match TRBD1. V shed 2 bases, J shed 9 bases, and the junction held 4 bases outside the gene matches. Germline V lookup: CDR1 MNHEY, CDR2 SVGAGI. The CDR3 has 13 amino acids. The CDR3 region has the DNA TGTGCCAGCAGTTACCGGACAGGCGGTGAGCAGTTCTTC. Residues: CASSYRTGGEQFF.

The rearrangement uses TRBV18 and TRBJ1-4; D call uncertain. Trimming took off 0 bases at V and 7 bases at J, with 12 bases between the two ends. Looked up from germline, CDR1 is KGHSH and CDR2 is LQKENI. The length of the CDR3 is 15 residues. CDR3 sequence (DNA): TGTGCCAGCTCACCACCTGGCGGAACGAGTGAAAAACTGTTTTTT. As protein: CASSPPGGTSEKLFF.

V and J are TRBV29-1 and TRBJ1-1, with D perhaps TRBD1 (6 bases). Germline-derived CDR1 and CDR2 are SQVTM and ANQGSEA. V lost 4 bases to trimming and J lost 0 bases, with 15 bases between them. The CDR3 extends over 15 amino acids. The CDR3, as DNA: TGCAGCGTTGTCGGGGGGCTGGGGATGAACACTGAAGCTTTCTTT. This gives the protein CSVVGGLGMNTEAFF.

The chain combines TRBV7-8 with TRBJ1-2; TRBD1 is a possible D gene (5 bases). The CDR3 has 16 residues. Trimming took 5 bases from V and 2 from J, leaving 18 bases between them. Germline CDR1 is SGHVS and CDR2 is FQNEAQ. The CDR3 loop reads CASSINYRFPNYGYTF. DNA of the CDR3: TGTGCCAGCAGCATAAACTACAGGTTTCCCAACTATGGCTACACCTTC. Variable domain in full (rest from reference TRBV7-8 and TRBJ1-2): GAGVSQSPRYKVAKRGQDVALRCDPISGHVSLFWYQQALGQGPEFLTYFQNEAQLDKSGLPSDRFFAERPEGSVSTLKIQRTQQEDSAVYLCASSINYRFPNYGYTFGSGTRLTVV.

V and J are TRBV10-2 and TRBJ1-5; unclear D gene. This CDR3 has 17 residues. Per the germline V gene, CDR1 is WSHSY and CDR2 is SAAADI. V lost 2 bases and J lost 1, with 15 bases in between. In DNA, the CDR3 is TGCGCCAGCAGTGAGCCCGACTTTGGCTCGAGCAATCAGCCCCAGCATTTT. This translates into CASSEPDFGSSNQPQHF.

The chain links TRBV27 to TRBJ2-1; D is ambiguous. V dropped 2 bases and J dropped 10 bases, with 6 bases sitting between them. Germline lookup yields CDR1 MNHEY and CDR2 SMNVEV (reference sequence). This CDR3 region has 11 residues. CDR3 sequence: CASSLGAEQFF. CDR3 nucleotides: TGTGCCAGCAGTTTAGGAGCCGAGCAGTTCTTC.

This clone came up once. The CDR3, as DNA: TGTGCCAGCAGCTCCCGTAGGGGGGGCTCCTACAATGAGCAGTTCTTC. Residues: CASSSRRGGSYNEQFF. The genes are TRBV7-9 and TRBJ2-1; D may be TRBD2 (7 bases). V lost 4 bases and J 0 bases, leaving 13 bases between the germline ends. The CDR3 has 16 residues. Germline V gene data show CDR1 as SEHNR and CDR2 as FQNEAQ (reference sequence). The full variable domain, with the rest looked up from reference TRBV7-9 and TRBJ2-1, is DTGVSQNPRHKITKRGQNVTFRCDPISEHNRLYWYRQTLGQGPEFLTYFQNEAQLEKSRLLSDRFSAERPKGSFSTLEIQRTEQGDSAMYLCASSSRRGGSYNEQFFGPGTRLTVL.

The chain couples TRBV10-3 to TRBJ2-1, with D possibly matching TRBD1 (5 bases). There are 13 residues in the CDR3. The ends were cut back, 6 bases at V and 6 bases at J, with 12 bases in the middle. Germline V gene lookup returns CDR1 ENHRY and CDR2 SYGVKD. The CDR3, as DNA: TGTGCCATCAGCCCAGACAGAGGCAATGAGCAGTTCTTC. This encodes CAISPDRGNEQFF.

The rearrangement joins TRBV9 to TRBJ1-1, with 7 bases aligning to TRBD1. CDR1 and CDR2 (germline): SGDLS, YYNGEE. The CDR3 spans 13 residues. V lost 4 bases to trimming and J lost 6 bases; unmatched junction nucleotides: 6. The CDR3 here is CASSLEGASEAFF. CDR3 bases: TGTGCCAGCAGCCTAGAGGGGGCCTCTGAAGCTTTCTTT.

The genes are TRBV4-3 and TRBJ2-7; unclear D gene. Germline loops: CDR1 LGHNA, CDR2 YSLEER. This CDR3 region has 13 residues. The germline V and J ends were trimmed by 0 bases and 5 bases, with 8 bases remaining between them. The DNA of the CDR3 is TGCGCCAGCAGCCAAGATGTAATGAACGAGCAGTACTTC. Encoded protein: CASSQDVMNEQYF.